This T cell receptor (beta chain) was profiled in a study of blood T cells in healthy people across ages. Aged roughly 6 to 95, donors were systemically healthy Caucasians from Russia. A second PCR, run for about 7 to 11 cycles, used a sample-barcoded 5' primer plus a J-beta primer mix. TCRdb reprocessed the 5' RACE reads with MiXCR, giving one entry per CDR3 protein. The repertoire has around 1,000,000 distinct CDR3 sequences, roughly 24% of them found once; the top ten carry approximately 0.7%. V was shortened by 1 base and J by 0 bases, with 7 bases between the two germline ends. The CDR3 is 14 amino acids. Per the germline V gene, CDR1 is SQVTM and CDR2 is ANQGSEA. On this clonotype: Antigen specificity is unknown.

Whole-study results and caveats: In the absence of known donor CMV status, changes in expanded clonotypes were possibly confounded. Long-lived donors carried more naive CD4+ cells and greater diversity than aged donors.

The same sample was also used in a study of T cells of mothers and their children. According to that study: Amplification in the second PCR used the M1S primer, which added sample barcodes and 2-4 random nucleotides.

V and J are TRBV29-1 and TRBJ1-5; D is unclear. The sequenced sample was blood. The source of this sequence is a girl aged 2 to 10 in good health. The CDR3 loop reads CSVEGIDSNQPQHF. The CDR3 DNA is TGCAGCGTTGAAGGAATTGATAGCAATCAGCCCCAGCATTTT.